This T cell receptor (beta chain) was identified in a study of blood T cells in healthy people across ages. A second PCR of 7 to 11 cycles used a sample-barcoded 5' primer and a J-beta primer mix. Carrying 12 random nucleotides, a template-switch adaptor labeled each individual cDNA molecule. TCRdb reprocessed the 5' RACE reads via MiXCR and lists one record per CDR3 protein. In the table there are 1.4 million to 1.5 million distinct CDR3 sequences, around 42% of which are singletons. In its sample, this clonotype was seen many times. The TCR sequence derives from a woman aged 18 to 35 in good health. Sequencing was done on a sample of blood.

The CDR3 bases are TGTGCCAGCAGGCGGACAGGGCGCAATGAGCAGTTCTTC. It translates to CASRRTGRNEQFF. V and J are TRBV14 and TRBJ2-1; 8 positions match TRBD1. The CDR3 is made up of 13 amino acids. V lost 6 bases, J lost 6 bases, and 4 bases stayed unmatched. Germline V gene lookup returns CDR1 SGHDN and CDR2 FVKESK. Using reference TRBV14 and TRBJ2-1 for the parts outside the CDR3, the full variable domain is EAGVTQFPSHSVIEKGQTVTLRCDPISGHDNLYWYRRVMGKEIKFLLHFVKESKQDESGMPNNRFLAERTGGTYSTLKVQPAELEDSGVYFCASRRTGRNEQFFGPGTRLTVL.